The 18 T cell receptor beta chains presented below share a single source sample, sequenced in a study of blood T cell repertoires in COVID-19. Only in-frame clones appear in the TCRdb table, and some are missing; sequencing was by immunoSEQ multiplex PCR. The repertoire holds tens of thousands of clones, with 82% as singletons. The specimen sequenced was peripheral blood. The receptors stem from a woman of 80 years or more with acute or convalescent COVID-19.

The rearrangement uses TRBV12-5 and TRBJ2-1; D may be TRBD1 (6 bases). The CDR3 extends over 17 amino acids. The ends were cut back, 2 bases at V and 6 bases at J, with 20 bases in the middle. Germline values: CDR1 LGHNT, CDR2 FRNRAP. CDR3: CASGLQGRGGVRNEQFF. As DNA, the CDR3 is TGTGCTAGTGGTTTGCAGGGCAGGGGTGGAGTGCGCAATGAGCAGTTCTTC.

V usage is TRBV29-1 and J usage is TRBJ2-3, with 8 bases lining up with TRBD2. There are 14 residues in the CDR3. Germline V gives CDR1 SQVTM, CDR2 ANQGSEA. Trimming cost V 6 bases and J 4 bases; bases outside gene matches: 9. The CDR3 is CSVPRAGAADTQYF. The CDR3 region has the DNA TGCAGCGTCCCAAGAGCGGGAGCGGCAGATACGCAGTATTTT.

This clone was detected a few times. The chain couples TRBV5-1 to TRBJ2-7; D not certain. CDR1 and CDR2 from the germline V gene are SGHRS and YFSETQ. V was cut by 0 bases and J by 3 bases, with 10 bases left in between. CDR3 size: 14 residues. CDR3 nucleotides: TGCGCCAGCAGCTTGGGTTTCGTGTTCTACGAGCAGTACTTC. This gives the protein CASSLGFVFYEQYF.

V gene TRBV6-2 or TRBV6-3 combines with J gene TRBJ1-5, with TRBD1 matching 8 bases. From germline, CDR1 is MNHEY and CDR2 SVGEGT. Trimming removed 5 bases from V and 6 bases from J; junction bases left unmatched: 6. CDR3 size: 14 residues. The CDR3 is CASSLAGGRQPQHF. The CDR3, as DNA: TGTGCCAGCAGTCTGGCAGGGGGCCGTCAGCCCCAGCATTTT.

This chain uses TRBV5-4 with TRBJ2-1, with TRBD1 as a possible D gene (6 bases). V was cut by 4 bases and J by 5 bases, with 16 bases left in between. CDR3 length equals 15 residues. Germline CDR1 and CDR2: SGHNT and YYREEE (reference sequence). CDR3 coding DNA: TGTGCCAGCAGCCACCTGGGACCAGGGGACAATGAGCAGTTCTTC. It specifies CASSHLGPGDNEQFF.

The chain employs TRBV4-1 and TRBJ2-3, with D tentatively TRBD1 (6 bases). The CDR3 has 15 amino acids. V was clipped by 2 bases and J by 6 bases, with 15 bases between them. Germline V gene data show CDR1 as MGHRA and CDR2 as YSYEKL. The CDR3 spells CASSQTGSTSDTQYF. DNA of the CDR3: TGCGCCAGCAGCCAAACAGGGTCCACATCCGATACGCAGTATTTT.

The chain couples TRBV4-2 to TRBJ2-3; 9 bases are shared with TRBD1. The CDR3 length is 13 residues. The germline CDR1 and CDR2 sequences are LGHNA and YNFKEQ. The J segment lost 6 bases and the V segment lost 4 bases, leaving 2 bases of the junction unmatched. The CDR3 bases are TGTGCCAGCAGCCTTGGACAGGGGGATACGCAGTATTTT. Amino acid sequence: CASSLGQGDTQYF.

This clone was counted a few times. The rearrangement uses TRBV28 and TRBJ2-1; TRBD2 matches at 8 bases. The germline CDR1 and CDR2 sequences are MDHEN and SYDVKM. The V gene end was trimmed by 6 bases and the J gene end by 5 bases; junction bases not matched to a gene: 18. The CDR3 sequence is 18 residues long. DNA of the CDR3: TGTGCCAGCAGCCCCGGGAGGCAGCGGGAGTGGGTCGACAATGAGCAGTTCTTC. Translated: CASSPGRQREWVDNEQFF.

This clone was seen just once. V and J are TRBV9 and TRBJ2-1; 10 bases match TRBD1. The CDR3 extends over 15 amino acids. The V gene end was trimmed by 2 bases and the J gene end by 7 bases; junction bases not matched to a gene: 6. Germline V CDR1 and CDR2: SGDLS, YYNGEE. The CDR3 DNA reads TGTGCCAGCAGCGTCCGGGACAGGGGTTATAATGAGCAGTTCTTC. Its protein is CASSVRDRGYNEQFF.

This chain uses TRBV2 with TRBJ2-5; 7 nucleotides agree with TRBD1. Germline V lookup: CDR1 SNHLY, CDR2 FYNNEI. There are 15 residues in the CDR3. The V segment lost 5 bases and the J segment 2 bases; nucleotides outside the gene matches: 8. As DNA, the CDR3 is TGTGCCAGCAGTATATCCAACAGGGGACAAGAGACCCAGTACTTC. Translation gives CASSISNRGQETQYF.

The rearrangement joins TRBV11-2 to TRBJ2-7; 12 positions match TRBD2. CDR1 is SGHAT and CDR2 is FQNNGV in the germline V gene. V was pared by 3 bases and J by 4 bases, with 13 bases of the junction left unmatched. CDR3 length: 18 amino acids. Here the CDR3 reads CASSFGTSGPVSLYEQYF. CDR3 bases: TGTGCCAGCAGCTTCGGGACTAGCGGGCCTGTATCCCTGTACGAGCAGTACTTC.

The J gene is TRBJ2-1, the V gene TRBV6-6, with D unclear. Trimming pared 6 bases from V and 10 bases from J, leaving 10 bases between. This CDR3 has 11 residues. The germline V gene encodes CDR1 MNHNY and CDR2 SVGAGI (reference sequence). The CDR3 region is CASSLQQEQFF. The CDR3 DNA is TGTGCCAGCAGCCTACAGCAGGAGCAGTTCTTC.

The rearrangement uses TRBV6-5 and TRBJ2-3; possibly TRBD2 for D (6 bases). Germline V gene data show CDR1 as MNHEY and CDR2 as SVGAGI. Trimming removed 6 bases at V and 6 bases at J, with 13 bases between. The CDR3 runs to 13 residues. The CDR3 sequence is CASSPFRGDTQYF. CDR3 DNA sequence: TGTGCCAGCAGCCCCTTCCGGGGGGATACGCAGTATTTT.

V and J are TRBV19 and TRBJ1-1; 7 bases align to TRBD1. Unmatched junction bases numbered 11, after V lost 6 bases and J lost 1 base. The CDR3 length is 16 residues. Germline V gene sequence: CDR1 LNHDA, CDR2 SQIVND (reference sequence). The CDR3 reads CASSRYRGQPNTEAFF. CDR3 nucleotides: TGTGCCAGTAGCCGGTACAGGGGTCAGCCGAACACTGAAGCTTTCTTT.

This sequence joins TRBV18 and TRBJ2-7, with 7 bases lining up with TRBD2. This CDR3 region has 14 residues. Trimming cost V 3 bases and J 2 bases; bases outside gene matches: 4. Germline CDR1 KGHSH, CDR2 LQKENI. For the CDR3, the DNA is TGTGCCAGCTCACCGGGCGGGAGCGCCTACGAGCAGTACTTC. It codes for CASSPGGSAYEQYF.

The chain couples TRBV25-1 to TRBJ2-5; TRBD2 matches at 8 bases. There are 15 residues in the CDR3. Losses at the gene ends were 5 bases for V and 2 bases for J; bases not matched to a gene: 7. Germline values: CDR1 MGHDK, CDR2 SYGVNS. The CDR3 here is CASSILAGLQETQYF. For the CDR3, the DNA is TGTGCCAGCAGTATTTTAGCGGGGCTACAAGAGACCCAGTACTTC.

The rearrangement uses TRBV12-3 or TRBV12-4 and TRBJ1-5; D call uncertain. This CDR3 contains 12 residues. Trimming cost V 6 bases and J 11 bases, with 14 bases left between them. The CDR3 sequence: CASSPSGIAQHF. The CDR3 DNA sequence: TGTGCCAGCAGCCCTTCAGGAATAGCCCAGCATTTT.

V is TRBV7-2 and J is TRBJ2-3, with D possibly matching TRBD2 (5 bases). CDR1 and CDR2 (germline): SGHTA, FQGNSA. Trimming took off 5 bases at V and 6 bases at J, with 12 bases between the two ends. The CDR3 is 13 residues long. Here the CDR3 DNA reads TGTGCCAGCAGCCCTATAGGGAGCGATACGCAGTATTTT. Translated: CASSPIGSDTQYF.